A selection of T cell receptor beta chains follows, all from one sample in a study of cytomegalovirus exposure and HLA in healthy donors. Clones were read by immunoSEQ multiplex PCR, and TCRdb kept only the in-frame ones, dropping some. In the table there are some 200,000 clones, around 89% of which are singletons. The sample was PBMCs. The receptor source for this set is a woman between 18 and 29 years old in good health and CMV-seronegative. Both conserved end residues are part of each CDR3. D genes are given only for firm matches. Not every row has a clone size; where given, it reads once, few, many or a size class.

cdr3_nt: TGCGCCAGCAGCTTGGACTCAGGGGGCGAGAACTATGGCTACACCTTC; cdr3_aa: CASSLDSGGENYGYTF; v_call: TRBV5-1; j_call: TRBJ1-2; d_call: TRBD1; clone_size: NA
cdr3_nt: TGTGCCAGCAGCCTCGGTTGGCGGGAGGCTTCCTACGAGCAGTACTTC; cdr3_aa: CASSLGWREASYEQYF; v_call: TRBV14; j_call: TRBJ2-7; d_call: TRBD2; clone_size: once
cdr3_nt: TGCGCCAGCAGCCCATCCCCGGGGACAACTAATGAAAAACTGTTTTTT; cdr3_aa: CASSPSPGTTNEKLFF; v_call: TRBV4-1; j_call: TRBJ1-4; d_call: NA; clone_size: NA
cdr3_nt: TGTGCCAGCAGCGTAGGTCTAGCGGTAAACACCGGGGAGCTGTTTTTT; cdr3_aa: CASSVGLAVNTGELFF; v_call: TRBV9; j_call: TRBJ2-2; d_call: TRBD2; clone_size: NA
cdr3_nt: TGTGTTAGCAAGCAGAAGACGGCATACGAGCAGTACTTC; cdr3_aa: CVSKQKTAYEQYF; v_call: TRBV5-4; j_call: TRBJ2-7; d_call: NA; clone_size: NA
cdr3_nt: TGTGCTAGTGGTTCCCCGGGGGGAACGGCCAATGAGCAGTTCTTC; cdr3_aa: CASGSPGGTANEQFF; v_call: TRBV12-5; j_call: TRBJ2-1; d_call: TRBD2; clone_size: NA
cdr3_nt: TGTGCCAGCAGTTACTCGACAGGGGGTGGCTACACCTTC; cdr3_aa: CASSYSTGGGYTF; v_call: TRBV6-6; j_call: TRBJ1-2; d_call: TRBD1; clone_size: NA
cdr3_nt: TGTGCCAGCAGCGCTGTCACGGGAGTAGAGACCCAGTACTTC; cdr3_aa: CASSAVTGVETQYF; v_call: TRBV11-2; j_call: TRBJ2-5; d_call: NA; clone_size: NA
cdr3_nt: TGTGCCAGCAGCTCCCAGACTAGTTCCGGGGAGCTGTTTTTC; cdr3_aa: CASSSQTSSGELFF; v_call: TRBV7-3; j_call: TRBJ2-2; d_call: NA; clone_size: NA
cdr3_nt: TGTGCCAGCAGCTTAGGGGACAGGGGGCTGGGGGGCTACACCTTC; cdr3_aa: CASSLGDRGLGGYTF; v_call: TRBV7-8; j_call: TRBJ1-2; d_call: TRBD1; clone_size: NA
cdr3_nt: TGCGCCAGCAGCCTAACAGGGGGCCCGGGAAACACCATATATTTT; cdr3_aa: CASSLTGGPGNTIYF; v_call: TRBV4-1; j_call: TRBJ1-3; d_call: TRBD1; clone_size: once
cdr3_nt: TGCGCCAGCAGCTTGGCACTAGCGGGGTACAATGAGCAGTTCTTC; cdr3_aa: CASSLALAGYNEQFF; v_call: TRBV5-1; j_call: TRBJ2-1; d_call: TRBD2; clone_size: NA
cdr3_nt: TGTGCCAGCAGCGCGAGGGGGGGCAATGAAAAACTGTTTTTT; cdr3_aa: CASSARGGNEKLFF; v_call: TRBV7-2; j_call: TRBJ1-4; d_call: NA; clone_size: NA
cdr3_nt: TGTGCCAGCAGCCGCGACAGGGATGAGCAGTTCTTC; cdr3_aa: CASSRDRDEQFF; v_call: TRBV7-3; j_call: TRBJ2-1; d_call: TRBD1; clone_size: NA
cdr3_nt: TGTGCCAGCAGTCCAGAGAAAAGGGGTTCGCGAGAGACCCAGTACTTC; cdr3_aa: CASSPEKRGSRETQYF; v_call: TRBV27; j_call: TRBJ2-5; d_call: NA; clone_size: NA
cdr3_nt: TGTTCCAGCAGCTTAGTAACAGGGTCCCAGCATTTT; cdr3_aa: CSSSLVTGSQHF; v_call: TRBV7-9; j_call: TRBJ1-5; d_call: NA; clone_size: NA
cdr3_nt: TGTGCCAGCAGTGACCCTAACACCGGACTAGTTGAGCAGTTCTTC; cdr3_aa: CASSDPNTGLVEQFF; v_call: TRBV6-4; j_call: TRBJ2-1; d_call: TRBD2; clone_size: NA
cdr3_nt: TGTGCCAGTAGGAAAATACAGGGGGTATACACTGAAGCTTTCTTT; cdr3_aa: CASRKIQGVYTEAFF; v_call: TRBV19; j_call: TRBJ1-1; d_call: TRBD1; clone_size: NA
cdr3_nt: TGTGCCAGCAGCTTAGAGGCTAGCGGAGCCTCCTACAATGAGCAGTTCTTC; cdr3_aa: CASSLEASGASYNEQFF; v_call: TRBV7-6; j_call: TRBJ2-1; d_call: TRBD2; clone_size: NA
cdr3_nt: TGTGCCAGCAGTTTATCCGCTGCAGGGCACTCCTACGAGCAGTACTTC; cdr3_aa: CASSLSAAGHSYEQYF; v_call: TRBV27; j_call: TRBJ2-7; d_call: NA; clone_size: NA
cdr3_nt: TGTGCCAGCAGCCGTTCTAACTATGGCTACACCTTC; cdr3_aa: CASSRSNYGYTF; v_call: TRBV5-6; j_call: TRBJ1-2; d_call: NA; clone_size: NA
cdr3_nt: TGTGCCAGTAGTATGGGGACAGGGGTTCCTAACTATGGCTACACCTTC; cdr3_aa: CASSMGTGVPNYGYTF; v_call: TRBV19; j_call: TRBJ1-2; d_call: TRBD1; clone_size: NA
cdr3_nt: TGTGCCAGCAGCCCTGGACAGGGGTGGTTCCAAGAGACCCAGTACTTC; cdr3_aa: CASSPGQGWFQETQYF; v_call: TRBV6-6; j_call: TRBJ2-5; d_call: TRBD1; clone_size: NA
cdr3_nt: TGTGCCAGCAGTGTACAGGGGGCTAAGACTGAAGCTTTCTTT; cdr3_aa: CASSVQGAKTEAFF; v_call: TRBV6-1; j_call: TRBJ1-1; d_call: TRBD1; clone_size: NA
cdr3_nt: TGTGCCAGCAGTGAATGGGAGGGCCCCCCTAACAATGAGCAGTTCTTC; cdr3_aa: CASSEWEGPPNNEQFF; v_call: TRBV25-1; j_call: TRBJ2-1; d_call: TRBD2; clone_size: NA
cdr3_nt: TGTGCCATCAGCATAGGACAATGGAACACTGAAGCTTTCTTT; cdr3_aa: CAISIGQWNTEAFF; v_call: TRBV10-3; j_call: TRBJ1-1; d_call: NA; clone_size: once